This paragraph covers one TCR beta chain sequence. Its antigen remains unidentified. Time point in this sample: baseline pretreatment blood. Treatment noted: 15 Gy SBRT to primary tumor, nephrectomy 4 weeks later. Clear cell pathology was present in this patient's renal cell carcinoma. This specimen comes from a study of radiation and T cells in renal cell carcinoma. Study background: Nephrectomy followed 15 Gy stereotactic body radiation by 4 weeks.

Study outcomes and limitations: In blood, top tumor clones expanded by 2 weeks, shrinking by 4.

Measured with immunoSEQ multiplex PCR; TCRdb has only the in-frame clones, and not every one. The table shows around 140,000 clones, with approximately 90% occurring only once. This TCR was recovered from a woman aged 70-85 years with renal cell carcinoma. Specimen: blood, collected from a patient whose treatment included radiotherapy and nephrectomy.

Here the CDR3 DNA reads TGTGCCAGCAGCCAATCGACCGGGACTACGAACAATGAGCAGTTCTTC. Its translation: CASSQSTGTTNNEQFF. The rearrangement uses TRBV7-3 and TRBJ2-1; 7 nucleotides agree with TRBD2. The germline CDR1 and CDR2 sequences are SGHTA and FQGTGA. This CDR3 comprises 16 residues. V lost 5 bases, J lost 5 bases, and 12 bases stayed unmatched.